The T cell receptor beta chain described here comes from a study of T cell clones after liver transplantation. The germline V and J ends were trimmed by 4 bases and 7 bases, with 16 bases remaining between them. CDR3 length: 14 amino acids. The germline V gene has CDR1 SEHNR and CDR2 FQNEAQ (reference sequence). Only in-frame clones appear in the TCRdb table, and some are missing; sequencing was by immunoSEQ multiplex PCR. The data hold roughly 12,000 clones, with 74% observed a single time. The sequence was collected from a human patient who received a liver transplant. T cells may partly derive from the graft donor. Here the sequenced sample was CD8+ T cells from blood, taken at the 22-month timepoint. The chain has TRBV7-9 and TRBJ2-5, with D possibly called TRBD1 or TRBD2 (5 bases each). The CDR3 reads CASSWGRGKWTQYF. In DNA form, the CDR3 reads TGTGCCAGCAGCTGGGGACGGGGAAAGTGGACCCAGTACTTC.